This T cell receptor (beta chain) was recovered during a study of cytomegalovirus exposure and HLA in healthy donors (dated by TCRdb to the late 2010s). Looking at the study overall: An earlier analysis of approximately 590 of the donors reported roughly 300 Gb of sequence data and 117 million unique TCR beta sequences from around 200 million T cells. Besides the first cohort of approximately 710 subjects, a separate validation cohort made up of over a hundred different subjects was used. To predict cytomegalovirus infection status, the study brought together high-throughput TCR immunosequencing, statistical association of individual TCRs with disease status, and machine learning. About five DR-DQ haplotypes were treated as single units for association and clustering because of strong linkage in the cohort. All discovery cohort repertoires had been generated using a single sequencing platform. The later analysis used no new phenotypic data to find candidate immune exposures, relying instead on TCR beta sequences and their occurrence across donors. Among over 350 genotyped donors of the cohort, an average of approximately 240,000 unique TCR beta nucleotide sequences were sequenced per donor, roughly 18% of them non-productive. Using immunosequencing, the study profiled T cell repertoires from about 620 subjects and related those repertoires to cytomegalovirus serostatus. The number of donors typed differed by locus, with about 629-630 for A, B, C, DRB1 and DQB1, roughly 550 for DQA1, about 610 for DPA1, and some 440 for DPB1. The study aimed to test whether signatures of past pathogen exposure could be identified by cataloging public T cell receptors. Of the roughly 400 genotyped donors, 80% to 90% were placed in the genetic ancestry cluster associated with self-reported Caucasian donors. HLA typing included class I and class II loci at four-digit resolution. In a later analysis, previously published TCR beta repertoires from several hundred donors were re-analyzed and high-resolution HLA genotyping was added so that TCR occurrence patterns could be studied. About 280 gigabases of sequencing data and tens of millions of unique TCR sequences were included in an early release covering about 700 HLA-typed donors. Donor age, sex, ethnicity and CMV serostatus were collected together with the repertoire data. An earlier analysis of 587 of the donors used high-throughput TCR beta sequencing to judge whether each TCR beta V gene segment behaved as functional or pseudogenic. In a later genetic analysis, genome-wide SNP genotypes for about 55% of the roughly 670 donors were used, and that subset was treated as a discovery cohort. The full study reports these points: Assigning TCR associations to individual alleles was difficult when HLA alleles, especially DR and DQ, strongly co-occurred. The earlier analysis of 587 of the donors excluded seventeen rarely observed V segments, including chromosome 9 orphons, because counts were too low. The study gave a list of 150 to 200 TCR beta chains associated with cytomegalovirus. Sequencing depth was assumed to be roughly uniform across donors in the presence/absence analyses, though that assumption may not hold. Most TCR sequences were observed very rarely across donors, whereas some public TCRs were present in many individuals. According to the authors, the approach could potentially be generalized to other disease states and immunological phenotypes. The cohort was sequenced for TCR beta chains only, and without alpha or paired-chain data the features that could be detected were limited. CMV serostatus was the only immune exposure information available for the cohort. In a later analysis, TCR association rates were found to vary across HLA loci, with the most associated TCRs seen for DRB1 alleles and the fewest for HLA-C alleles. The sequencing pipeline was judged likely to have produced a cluster of highly shared sequence variants as a technical artifact. Because the 87-base-pair reads could not distinguish some IMGT-functional V segments, including TRBV6-2 and TRBV6-3, those segments were excluded. According to a later analysis, parvovirus B19, influenza, CMV and Epstein-Barr virus appeared linked to several top co-occurrence clusters. A further reported finding was that TCR beta sequences accurately predicted the HLA-A and HLA-B alleles for most subjects in the first cohort. Because some donors lacked HLA typing at each locus, the association tests relied only on the typed subset. In a later genetic analysis, a missense DCLRE1C variant was associated with V-gene and J-gene trimming of TCR beta chains, and the association was replicated in an independent cohort. A later genetic analysis reported fewer N-insertions in productive TCRs among donors in an Asian-associated ancestry cluster than the roughly 690-donor mean. Linkage disequilibrium might explain the correlated functional status among segregating V segments, but an unknown experimental factor could not be ruled out. A later analysis found that most CMV-associated TCR beta chains appeared HLA-restricted, with HLA associations seemingly driven largely by CMV exposure. The classifier was reported to diagnose cytomegalovirus status with high specificity and sensitivity in both the original cohort and the validation cohort. In vitro tests confirmed that a few of the cytomegalovirus-associated TCR beta chains recognize cytomegalovirus antigens. A later analysis found that HLA-associated TCR beta chains were more clonally expanded and had lower generation probabilities than equally common non-associated chains. In an earlier analysis of some 640 of the donors, most TCR beta V segments were observed in productive rearrangements about 90% or about 30% of the time, broadly matching IMGT annotations. In a later analysis, some 18,000 TCR beta sequences were associated with specific HLA alleles at a false discovery rate of 0.05.

The receptor library was made with the immunoSEQ multiplex PCR assay. For the multiplex PCR, a mixture combining 60 forward primers for TCR Vbeta segments and 13 reverse primers for TCR Jbeta segments was used. The CDR3 region of rearranged TCR beta genes was amplified from genomic DNA with a multiplex PCR assay. On the Illumina HiSeq System, the amplified TCR beta libraries were sequenced as 87-base-pair reads. The authors processed their data as follows. Across the roughly 640 repertoires, a later analysis counted 80 million or so unique TCR beta chains, some 11 million of which were shared by at least two donors. Raw reads were error-corrected and collapsed into unique sequences by a nearest-neighbor algorithm in which closely related sequences were merged to remove PCR and sequencing errors. CDR3 sequences were aligned to IMGT reference sequences to assign V, D and J gene segments. Each retained sequence needed at least a six-nucleotide match to both a V gene segment and a J gene segment. Rearrangements were called productive when the CDR3 lacked stop codons and stayed in frame with V and J; all others were non-productive. CDR3 was defined according to IMGT convention as the region running from the second conserved V-encoded cysteine to the conserved J-encoded phenylalanine. The earlier analysis of about 500 of the donors excluded sequences that lacked an unambiguous match to a single V gene segment. An earlier analysis of under 750 of the donors called V segments functional above 56.7% productive rearrangements and segregating when the between-donor standard deviation exceeded 5%. A statistical classification framework was built for diagnosing cytomegalovirus status from the catalog of TCR beta chain sequences. In a later analysis, TCR nucleotide sequences were compared against IMGT/GENE-DB human TR gene sequences so that V and J genes could be assigned. A later analysis assigned CDR3 sequences and most-parsimonious VDJ recombination scenarios with the TCRdist pipeline. A later analysis defined each TCR beta chain by its CDR3 amino acid sequence plus V-gene family, and excluded reads lacking a unique V-gene family. To address suspected cross-contamination and a sequencing artifact, a later analysis removed 450 to 700 highly shared, low-generation-probability nucleotide sequences. For each public chain, a later analysis derived a clonal expansion index from normalized ranks of inferred template counts within each repertoire. In a later analysis, generation probabilities were computed using a VDJ recombination model fitted to out-of-frame rearrangements, and the results were checked against IGoR. A later analysis scored TCR-TCR, TCR-HLA and TCR-CMV co-occurrence with hypergeometric tests, applying a repertoire-size bias correction to TCR pairs. False discovery rates were estimated in a later analysis by permuting HLA or CMV assignments 20 times. In a later analysis, co-occurring TCRs were grouped using DBSCAN, with TCRdist sequence similarity added in when clustering inside HLA-allele-positive subsets. Repertoires with fewer than 30,000 or more than 120,000 public chains, plus five repertoires with anomalous nucleotide sharing, were excluded from co-occurrence clustering. Held by TCRdb, this immuneACCESS table contains in-frame sequences only and omits some clones. Under half of the omission traces to an unresolved V gene where checked; the cause of the rest is unknown. That table is the source of V, J and clone size, and D and trimming were worked out from the DNA. This sample is represented by more than 110,000 clones; over 60% of them were singletons. The ten largest clones represent 1% to 1.5% of the sample.

The cohort was made up of approximately 670 healthy bone marrow donors. All cohort members were sampled while nominally healthy, although unrecorded immune exposures were likely present. The donor was CMV seropositive and was included in the group of 250 to 300 seropositive cohort members. Each donor provided a peripheral blood sample, and peripheral blood mononuclear cells were used for TCR beta sequencing. Genomic DNA was extracted from the blood cell samples with the Qiagen DNeasy Blood Extraction Kit. Of note for this clone: The antigen it recognizes is unknown. Base qualities were left out, and no much larger clone turns up one base away.

The CDR3 holds 14 amino acids from the cysteine to the phenylalanine. Only CDR3 DNA remains: 42 bases, in frame from the first base. CDR1 LGHNA and CDR2 YNFKEQ were looked up in the germline V gene. Between the V and J ends, shortened by 4 bases and 1 base respectively, the junction contains 9 bases. In this chain, TRBV4-2 is recombined with TRBJ2-3; a confident D gene designation cannot be given. The TCR sequence derives from a male donor in good health and CMV-seropositive. Sequencing was performed on PBMCs. The CDR3 protein sequence reads: CASSLEAGTDTQYF. The nucleotide sequence reads TGTGCCAGCAGCCTCGAGGCGGGCACAGATACGCAGTATTTT.